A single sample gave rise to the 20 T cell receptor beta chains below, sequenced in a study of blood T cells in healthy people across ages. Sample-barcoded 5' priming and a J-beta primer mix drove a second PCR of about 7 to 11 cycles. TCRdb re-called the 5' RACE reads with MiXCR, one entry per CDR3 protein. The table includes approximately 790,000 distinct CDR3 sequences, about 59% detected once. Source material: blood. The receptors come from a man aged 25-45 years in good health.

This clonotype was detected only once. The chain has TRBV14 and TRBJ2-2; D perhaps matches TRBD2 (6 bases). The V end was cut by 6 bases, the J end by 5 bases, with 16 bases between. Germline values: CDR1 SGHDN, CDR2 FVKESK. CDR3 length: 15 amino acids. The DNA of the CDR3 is TGTGCCAGCAGGATGCAGGGAGGCGCAACCGGGGAGCTGTTTTTT. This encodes CASRMQGGATGELFF.

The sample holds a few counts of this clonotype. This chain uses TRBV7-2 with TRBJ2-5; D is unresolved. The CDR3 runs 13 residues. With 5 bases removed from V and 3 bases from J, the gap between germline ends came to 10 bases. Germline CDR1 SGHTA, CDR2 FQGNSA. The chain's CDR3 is CASSRQVKETQYF. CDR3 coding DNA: TGTGCCAGCAGCCGTCAGGTTAAAGAGACCCAGTACTTC.

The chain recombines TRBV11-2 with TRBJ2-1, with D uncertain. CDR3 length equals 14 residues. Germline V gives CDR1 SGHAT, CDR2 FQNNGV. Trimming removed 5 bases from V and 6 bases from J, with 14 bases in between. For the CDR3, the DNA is TGTGCCAGCAGCCCGATAGGAGTCATCAATGAGCAGTTCTTC. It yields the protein CASSPIGVINEQFF. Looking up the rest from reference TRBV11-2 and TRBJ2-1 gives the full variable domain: EAGVAQSPRYKIIEKRQSVAFWCNPISGHATLYWYQQILGQGPKLLIQFQNNGVVDDSQLPKDRFSAERLKGVDSTLKIQPAKLEDSAVYLCASSPIGVINEQFFGPGTRLTVL.

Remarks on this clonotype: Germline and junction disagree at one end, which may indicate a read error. This chain's CDR3 is CASSLGGDLYEQYF. In nucleotides, the CDR3 is TGCGCCAGCAGCTTGGGGGGCGACCTCTACGAGCAGTACTTC. The chain joins TRBV12-3 or TRBV12-4 to TRBJ2-5; the D call may be TRBD1 or TRBD2 (6 bases each). Judging by the DNA end, TRBJ2-7 fits better; the J call may be wrong. This CDR3 region has 14 residues.

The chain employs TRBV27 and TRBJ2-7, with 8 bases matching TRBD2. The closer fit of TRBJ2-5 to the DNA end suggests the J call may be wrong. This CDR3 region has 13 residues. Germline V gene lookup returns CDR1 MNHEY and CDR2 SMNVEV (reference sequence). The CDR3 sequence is CASTSGGIGTQYF. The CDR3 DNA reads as TGTGCCAGCACCAGCGGGGGCATTGGGACCCAGTACTTC.

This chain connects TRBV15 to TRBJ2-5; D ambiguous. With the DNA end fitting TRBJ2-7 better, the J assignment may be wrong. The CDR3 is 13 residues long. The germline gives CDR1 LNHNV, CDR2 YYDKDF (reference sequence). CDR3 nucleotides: TGTGCCACCAGCACTCAGATGGTGTACGAGCAGTACTTC. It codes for CATSTQMVYEQYF.

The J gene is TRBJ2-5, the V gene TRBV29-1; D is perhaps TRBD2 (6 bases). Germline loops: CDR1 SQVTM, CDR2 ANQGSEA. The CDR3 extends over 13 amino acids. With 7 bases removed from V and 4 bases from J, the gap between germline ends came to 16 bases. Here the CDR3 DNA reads TGCAGCGGCCGGCGGAGGGATGGAGAGACCCAGTACTTC. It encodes CSGRRRDGETQYF.

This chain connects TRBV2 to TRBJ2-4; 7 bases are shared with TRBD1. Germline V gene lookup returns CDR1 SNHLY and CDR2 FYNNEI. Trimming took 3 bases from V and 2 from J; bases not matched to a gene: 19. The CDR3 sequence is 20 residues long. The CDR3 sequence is CASSEEPVARGRVTKNIQYF. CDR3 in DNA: TGTGCCAGCAGTGAGGAACCGGTCGCGAGGGGGCGCGTAACCAAAAACATTCAGTACTTC.

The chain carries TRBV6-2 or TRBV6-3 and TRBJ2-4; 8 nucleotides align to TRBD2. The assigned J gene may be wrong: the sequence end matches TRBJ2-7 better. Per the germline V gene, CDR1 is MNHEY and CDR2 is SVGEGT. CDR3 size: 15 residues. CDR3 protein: CASSYRGGLSYEQYF. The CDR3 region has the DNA TGTGCCAGCAGTTACCGGGGGGGCTTATCCTACGAGCAGTACTTC.

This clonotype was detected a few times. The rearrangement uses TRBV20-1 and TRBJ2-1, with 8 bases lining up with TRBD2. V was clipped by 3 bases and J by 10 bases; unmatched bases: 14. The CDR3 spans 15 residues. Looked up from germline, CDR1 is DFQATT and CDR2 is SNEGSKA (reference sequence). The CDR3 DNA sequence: TGCAGTGCTAGGGGTGTAGCGGGGTATGCGGGGGAGCAGTTCTTC. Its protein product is CSARGVAGYAGEQFF.

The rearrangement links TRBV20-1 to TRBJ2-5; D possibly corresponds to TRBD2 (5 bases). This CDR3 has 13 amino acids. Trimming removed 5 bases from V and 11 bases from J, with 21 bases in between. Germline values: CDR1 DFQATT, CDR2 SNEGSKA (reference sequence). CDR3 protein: CSALRGSAREQYF. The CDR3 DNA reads TGCAGTGCTCTCCGTGGGTCAGCAAGGGAGCAGTACTTC.

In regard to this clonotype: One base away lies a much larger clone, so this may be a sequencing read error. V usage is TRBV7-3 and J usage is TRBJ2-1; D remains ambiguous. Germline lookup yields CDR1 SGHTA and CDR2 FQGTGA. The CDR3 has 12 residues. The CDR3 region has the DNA TGTGCCAGCAGCATAAGCCTCAATGGGCAGTTCTTC. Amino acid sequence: CASSISLNGQFF.

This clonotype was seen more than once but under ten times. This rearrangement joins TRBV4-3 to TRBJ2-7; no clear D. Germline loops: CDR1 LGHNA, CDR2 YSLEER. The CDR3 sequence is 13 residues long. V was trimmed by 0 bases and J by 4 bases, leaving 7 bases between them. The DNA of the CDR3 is TGCGCCAGCAGCCAAGATCGGGTTTACGAGCAGTACTTC. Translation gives CASSQDRVYEQYF.

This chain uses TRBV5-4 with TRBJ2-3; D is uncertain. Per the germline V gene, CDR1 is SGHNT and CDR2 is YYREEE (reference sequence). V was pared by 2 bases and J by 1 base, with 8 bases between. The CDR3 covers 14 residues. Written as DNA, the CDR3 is TGTGCCAGCAGCTTAAAGGACCGCACAGATACGCAGTATTTT. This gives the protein CASSLKDRTDTQYF.

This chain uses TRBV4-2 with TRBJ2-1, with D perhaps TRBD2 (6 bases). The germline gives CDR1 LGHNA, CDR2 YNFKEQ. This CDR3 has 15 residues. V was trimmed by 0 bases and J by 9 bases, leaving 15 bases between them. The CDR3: CASSQDRTKWGEQFF. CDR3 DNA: TGTGCCAGCAGCCAAGATAGGACTAAGTGGGGTGAGCAGTTCTTC.

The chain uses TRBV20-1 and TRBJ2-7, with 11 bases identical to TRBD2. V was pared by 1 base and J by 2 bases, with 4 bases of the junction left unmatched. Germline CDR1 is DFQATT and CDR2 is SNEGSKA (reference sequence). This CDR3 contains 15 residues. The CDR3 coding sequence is TGCAGTGCTAGAGTTGAGACTAGCGGGGCCTACGAGCAGTACTTC. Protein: CSARVETSGAYEQYF.

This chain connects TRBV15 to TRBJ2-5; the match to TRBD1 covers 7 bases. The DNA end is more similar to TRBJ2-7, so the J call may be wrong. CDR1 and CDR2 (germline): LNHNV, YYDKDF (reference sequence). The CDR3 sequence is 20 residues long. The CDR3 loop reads CATSRDWGQRIKLGSYEQYF. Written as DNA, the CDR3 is TGTGCCACCAGCAGAGATTGGGGACAGCGAATTAAGCTAGGCTCCTACGAGCAGTACTTC.

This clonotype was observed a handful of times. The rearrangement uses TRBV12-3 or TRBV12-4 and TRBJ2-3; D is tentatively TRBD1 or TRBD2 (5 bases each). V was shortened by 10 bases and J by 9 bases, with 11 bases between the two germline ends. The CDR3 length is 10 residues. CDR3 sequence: CATGASTQYF. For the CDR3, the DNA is TGTGCCACCGGGGCTTCCACGCAGTATTTT.

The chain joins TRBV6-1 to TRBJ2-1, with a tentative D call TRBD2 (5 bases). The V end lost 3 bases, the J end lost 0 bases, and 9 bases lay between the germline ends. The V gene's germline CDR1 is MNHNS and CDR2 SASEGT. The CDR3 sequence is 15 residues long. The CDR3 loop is CASSDGSSSYNEQFF. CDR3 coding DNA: TGTGCCAGCAGTGATGGGAGCAGCTCCTACAATGAGCAGTTCTTC.

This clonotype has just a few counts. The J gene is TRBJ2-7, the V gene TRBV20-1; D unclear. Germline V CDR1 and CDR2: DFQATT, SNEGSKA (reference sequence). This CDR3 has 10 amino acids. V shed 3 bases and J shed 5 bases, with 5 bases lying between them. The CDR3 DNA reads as TGCAGTGCTAGTCAGCACGAGCAGTACTTC. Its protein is CSASQHEQYF.